The present T cell receptor (beta chain) was sequenced within a study of blood T cell repertoires in COVID-19. For the study at large: Sources were T cells, B-cell-depleted T cells, or PBMCs; the material itself was cDNA or gDNA.

Patients of the Seattle cohort, enrolled during active infection, were followed longitudinally. Some clones are missing from TCRdb's copy, which holds only in-frame ones; the method was immunoSEQ multiplex PCR. The sample records about 340,000 clones, 85% to 90% being singletons. The CDR3 loop spans 12 amino acids. V was clipped by 10 bases and J by 8 bases; unmatched bases: 9. Germline loops: CDR1 SNHLY, CDR2 FYNNEI. The material sequenced was peripheral blood. The chain carries TRBV2 and TRBJ2-5, with 8 bases matching TRBD1. The TCR was taken from a woman aged 50 to 60 with COVID-19, enrolled during active disease. Here the CDR3 DNA reads TGTGCCACGCAAGGACAGGGTTTAACCCAGTACTTC. Residues: CATQGQGLTQYF.